Here is one TCR beta chain with its context. Its antigen is not known. Enrolled patients, whose metastatic non-small-cell lung cancer was chemo-refractory, received focal radiation plus CTLA-4 blockade with ipilimumab. The sample originates from a study of radiotherapy plus CTLA-4 blockade in lung cancer. Study-wide context: Patients showed objective responses in 15% to 20% of cases, and disease control was achieved by under 35%. Findings of the study overall: Subsequent to radiotherapy plus ipilimumab, tumor-derived TCR clones underwent expansion in blood. Among reported predictors of response, early blood T cell clone dynamics with interferon-beta performed best.

The V end lost 1 base, the J end lost 2 bases, and 6 bases lay between the germline ends. The germline gives CDR1 MNHNS, CDR2 SASEGT. The CDR3 is 13 amino acids. Repertoires were generated with immunoSEQ multiplex PCR, while TCRdb's copy carries only in-frame clones and drops some. The sample lists tens of thousands of clones, approximately 76% seen once, with approximately 2.8% in the top ten. The V gene is TRBV6-1, the J gene TRBJ2-7; D is unclear. Material: peripheral blood, obtained from a patient treated with radiotherapy plus ipilimumab. The sequence derives from a human donor with non-small cell lung cancer who had a complete response to radiotherapy plus ipilimumab. CDR3 in DNA: TGTGCCAGCAGTGAAGTTCAGACCTACGAGCAGTACTTC. Protein sequence: CASSEVQTYEQYF.